This T cell receptor beta chain was observed in a study of regulatory T cells in long-lasting Graves disease. Time point denoted: newly diagnosed GD, antithyroid drugs for less than 3 months. PBMC-derived RNA was used for the TCR library. Looked up from germline, CDR1 is LNHDA and CDR2 is SQIVND (reference sequence). V was trimmed by 2 bases and J by 7 bases, leaving 15 bases between them. CDR3 length equals 14 residues. For TCR beta, libraries came from iRepertoire HTBI primers and Arm-PCR of CDR3 regions. Using its own MiXCR run on the multiplex PCR reads, TCRdb lists one record per CDR3 protein. The sample consists of a few hundred thousand distinct CDR3 sequences, around 18% of them appearing once. Turning to this clonotype: With a far larger clone one base away, a read error is the likely cause.

The specimen comprised peripheral blood mononuclear cells (PBMCs), sampled at new diagnosis, from a patient treated with antithyroid drugs. The V and J genes are TRBV19 and TRBJ2-7; D remains ambiguous. The sequence was obtained from a female donor with Graves disease. CDR3 in DNA: TGTGCCAGTAGTATATTCGGCGCGTACAATGAGCAGTACTTC. This sequence encodes CASSIFGAYNEQYF.